This T cell receptor beta chain was documented in a study of siplizumab effects on memory and regulatory T cells. Study-level findings and limits: Proliferating siplizumab-culture Treg suppressive function went unconfirmed.

Generated by immunoSEQ multiplex PCR, the TCRdb table keeps only in-frame clones and is missing some. There are some 65,000 clones in the sample; over 70% occur only once, and about 1.5% lies in the top ten. Details on this clone: Its matching antigen is unknown.

J lost 1 base, V lost 5 bases, and 6 bases had no gene match. The germline CDR1 and CDR2 sequences are SEHNR and FQNEAQ (reference sequence). The CDR3 totals 15 residues. The chain combines TRBV7-9 with TRBJ1-2; 8 positions match TRBD1. The specimen sequenced was Tregs sorted from blood. This receptor was obtained from a human donor in good health. CDR3 DNA sequence: TGTGCCAGCAGCCCTCGGACAGGGCGTAACTATGGCTACACCTTC. Its protein is CASSPRTGRNYGYTF.